These T cell receptor beta chains were read from a single sample in a study of T cell responses to AZD1222 COVID-19 vaccine. Assay used: immunoSEQ multiplex PCR; TCRdb lists only in-frame clones, some missing. Altogether 140,000 or so clones are present, 85% to 90% being singletons, with the ten largest covering roughly 3.8%. The sample consisted of peripheral blood, taken on day 0 of AZD1222 vaccination. The receptor source for this set is an adult in good health. Each CDR3 is given with its conserved first and last residue. Each record gives: CDR3 length, clone size, V gene, D gene, J gene, CDR3 protein, CDR3 DNA. A D gene is named only where the DNA matches it firmly. Rows give clone size only sometimes, using once, few, many, or a class for an expanded clone.

17	NA	TRBV5-1	TRBD2	TRBJ2-1	CASSLAGTGLAGGEQFF	TGCGCCAGCAGCTTGGCCGGAACAGGACTAGCGGGAGGGGAGCAGTTCTTC
14	once	TRBV6-4	NA	TRBJ1-6	CASSDSGDNSPLHF	TGTGCCAGCAGTGACTCAGGGGACAATTCACCCCTCCACTTT
13	NA	TRBV27	NA	TRBJ2-1	CASSPSPYNEQFF	TGTGCCAGCAGTCCTAGTCCCTACAATGAGCAGTTCTTC
12	once	TRBV30	NA	TRBJ2-1	CAWSVSPNEQFF	TGTGCCTGGAGCGTGTCCCCGAATGAGCAGTTCTTC
14	NA	TRBV7-6	NA	TRBJ1-1	CASSLFQGSTEAFF	TGTGCCAGCAGCTTATTTCAGGGTAGCACTGAAGCTTTCTTT
16	NA	TRBV7-5	NA	TRBJ1-5	CVRSLGPDGPDQPQHF	TGTGTCAGAAGCTTAGGCCCGGATGGGCCCGATCAGCCCCAGCATTTT
16	once	TRBV3-1/TRBV3-2	TRBD2	TRBJ2-1	CASSVTTSGLYNEQFF	TGTGCCAGCAGCGTTACCACTAGCGGGCTTTACAATGAGCAGTTCTTC
15	NA	TRBV6-5	NA	TRBJ1-2	CASSSLGAGNYGYTF	TGTGCCAGCAGTTCCCTGGGGGCCGGTAACTATGGCTACACCTTC
15	NA	TRBV4-2	NA	TRBJ2-7	CASSQLASGGYEQYF	TGTGCCAGCAGCCAGTTGGCTAGTGGGGGCTACGAGCAGTACTTC
15	NA	TRBV6-5	TRBD2	TRBJ2-1	CASSRTSGSRGEQFF	TGTGCCAGCAGCCGTACTAGCGGGAGTCGTGGGGAGCAGTTCTTC
17	NA	TRBV5-1	TRBD2	TRBJ2-3	CASSPLAGGSSTDTQYF	TGCGCCAGCAGCCCGCTAGCGGGAGGATCTAGCACAGATACGCAGTATTTT
15	NA	TRBV10-3	TRBD1	TRBJ1-4	CAISRDRKTNEKLFF	TGTGCCATCAGTAGGGACAGGAAGACTAATGAAAAACTGTTTTTT
13	NA	TRBV18	TRBD1	TRBJ2-7	CASSPGQGHEQYF	TGTGCCAGCTCACCGGGACAGGGCCACGAGCAGTACTTC
13	NA	TRBV15	NA	TRBJ1-5	CATSRDGSMAQHF	TGTGCCACCAGCAGAGATGGCTCCATGGCCCAGCATTTT
15	few	TRBV2	NA	TRBJ2-2	CASSDPHRATGELFF	TGTGCCAGCAGTGATCCCCACAGGGCCACCGGGGAGCTGTTTTTT
13	NA	TRBV7-9	TRBD1	TRBJ2-2	CASSPQGAGELFF	TGTGCCAGCAGCCCGCAGGGGGCCGGGGAGCTGTTTTTT
12	NA	TRBV2	NA	TRBJ2-1	CASRGRSREQFF	TGTGCCAGCAGGGGACGGTCAAGGGAGCAGTTCTTC
14	NA	TRBV9	NA	TRBJ2-1	CASSAGLSYNEQFF	TGTGCCAGCAGCGCGGGACTCTCCTACAATGAGCAGTTCTTC
12	NA	TRBV12-3/TRBV12-4	NA	TRBJ1-6	CASSMGGAALHF	TGTGCCAGCAGTATGGGGGGCGCTGCCCTCCACTTT
11	NA	TRBV30	NA	TRBJ1-5	CAWSTVGPQHF	TGTGCCTGGAGTACCGTCGGGCCCCAGCATTTT
14	NA	TRBV4-2	TRBD1	TRBJ1-1	CASSQGGTGHEAFF	TGTGCCAGCAGCCAAGGGGGGACAGGACATGAAGCTTTCTTT
15	few	TRBV7-2	NA	TRBJ2-6	CASSIAGTGANVLTF	TGTGCCAGCAGCATAGCCGGGACAGGGGCCAACGTCCTGACTTTC
15	NA	TRBV19	NA	TRBJ1-4	CASSIVGTPNEKLFF	TGTGCCAGTAGTATCGTCGGGACCCCTAATGAAAAACTGTTTTTT
12	once	TRBV30	TRBD1	TRBJ1-2	CAWGTVLGGYTF	TGTGCCTGGGGGACAGTTTTGGGTGGCTACACCTTC
15	once	TRBV5-1	NA	TRBJ2-2	CASSPVGPGTGELFF	TGCGCCAGCAGCCCGGTCGGACCAGGGACCGGGGAGCTGTTTTTT
16	NA	TRBV5-1	TRBD2	TRBJ2-3	CASSFLRLAATDTQYF	TGCGCCAGCAGCTTCCTGCGACTAGCGGCTACCGATACGCAGTATTTT
15	NA	TRBV18	TRBD1	TRBJ1-5	CASSGDRVSNQPQHF	TGTGCCAGCTCAGGGGACAGGGTAAGCAATCAGCCCCAGCATTTT
13	NA	TRBV12-3/TRBV12-4	NA	TRBJ1-1	CASDSAVVGEAFF	TGTGCCAGCGATTCAGCTGTCGTCGGTGAAGCTTTCTTT
14	NA	TRBV4-2	NA	TRBJ2-7	CASSQERFDYEQYF	TGTGCCAGCAGCCAAGAGAGGTTCGACTACGAGCAGTACTTC
12	NA	TRBV7-2	NA	TRBJ2-2	CASSQYPGELFF	TGTGCCAGCAGCCAGTATCCCGGGGAGCTGTTTTTT
14	NA	TRBV19	TRBD2	TRBJ2-1	CASSTGTSGRAQFF	TGTGCCAGTAGTACAGGGACTAGCGGGAGGGCGCAGTTCTTC
14	NA	TRBV19	NA	TRBJ2-1	CASSTVNPNNEQFF	TGTGCCAGTAGCACCGTCAATCCAAACAATGAGCAGTTCTTC